Following are 7 T cell receptor beta chains from one sample sequenced in a study of breast tumors, draining lymph nodes, adjacent tissues. TCRdb re-derived calls from the multiplex PCR reads in MiXCR, one entry per CDR3 protein. The table has 270,000 or so distinct CDR3 sequences, roughly 30% seen once. Samples came from axillary lymph nodes draining the breast cancer. Sequencing was done on a sample of axillary lymph node tissue. These receptors were collected from a female donor with breast cancer. Some clones in this sample may be carry-over from other donors' samples.

This clonotype was counted between two and nine times. Compared with germline, one end of the junction differs, possibly owing to a read error. V gene TRBV9 combines with J gene TRBJ2-6, with 9 bases lining up with TRBD1. This CDR3 has 17 amino acids. Germline loops: CDR1 SGDLS, CDR2 YYNGEE. As DNA, the CDR3 is TGTGCCAGCAGCTCATCCCGGGACAGGGTTGGGGCCACCGTCCTGACTTTC. Translated: CASSSSRDRVGATVLTF.

This CDR3 is CATSSKGEGRPQHF. The CDR3 DNA follows: TGTGCCACCAGCAGTAAGGGTGAAGGGCGGCCCCAGCATTTT. This chain links TRBV15 with TRBJ1-5; D gene unclear. The V end was cut by 3 bases, the J end by 9 bases, with 15 bases between. The germline V gene has CDR1 LNHNV and CDR2 YYDKDF (reference sequence). This CDR3 has 14 amino acids.

The chain combines TRBV20-1 with TRBJ1-4; 7 nucleotides align to TRBD1. The CDR3 is 17 amino acids. The trim removed 6 bases at V and 0 bases at J, leaving 13 bases unmatched. CDR1 and CDR2 (germline): DFQATT, SNEGSKA (reference sequence). The CDR3 reads CSAPRADRTTTNEKLFF. The CDR3 DNA is TGCAGTGCCCCCCGAGCGGACAGGACAACAACTAATGAAAAACTGTTTTTT.

This clonotype was seen repeatedly, ten times or more. J is TRBJ2-7 and V is TRBV30; tentative D call: TRBD2 (6 bases). Germline lookup yields CDR1 GTSNPN and CDR2 SVGIG (reference sequence). The V end was cut by 4 bases, the J end by 2 bases, with 12 bases between. The CDR3 is made up of 13 amino acids. The DNA of the CDR3 is TGTGCCTGGACTGCGGGACCGACCTACGAGCAGTACTTC. Its protein is CAWTAGPTYEQYF.

This clonotype was seen more than once but under ten times. A much more abundant neighbour one base away suggests this may be a read error. This chain links TRBV6-5 with TRBJ2-5, with TRBD2 as a possible D gene (6 bases). The CDR3 consists of 12 residues. Germline CDR1 and CDR2: MNHEY and SVGAGI. CDR3 in amino acids: CAGSRGFETQYF. The DNA for the CDR3 is TGTGCCGGCAGCCGGGGGTTCGAGACCCAGTACTTC.

This chain links TRBV4-2 with TRBJ2-1; 12 nucleotides line up with TRBD2. After removal of 4 bases from V and 8 bases from J, the junction contained 6 bases not matched to a gene. The germline CDR1 and CDR2 sequences are LGHNA and YNFKEQ. This CDR3 contains 15 residues. The CDR3, as DNA: TGTGCCAGCAGCCCACGACTAGCGGGAGTGGATGAGCAGTTCTTC. Residues: CASSPRLAGVDEQFF.

This clonotype was counted many times. The chain couples TRBV15 to TRBJ2-7; D may be TRBD1 or TRBD2 (5 bases each). Trimming removed 5 bases from V and 2 bases from J, with 10 bases in between. Germline-derived CDR1 and CDR2 are LNHNV and YYDKDF (reference sequence). This CDR3 contains 13 residues. CDR3 sequence: CATSRGETYEQYF. The CDR3 DNA sequence: TGTGCCACCAGCCGGGGCGAGACCTACGAGCAGTACTTC.